The 22 T cell receptor beta chains presented below share a single source sample, sequenced in a study of blood T cell repertoires in COVID-19. TCRdb's copy holds only in-frame clones and misses some; the assay was immunoSEQ multiplex PCR. The sample has just under 350,000 clones; about 90% are singletons. Sequencing was performed on peripheral blood. These receptors came from a woman in her forties or fifties with COVID-19, enrolled during active disease.

The V and J genes are TRBV5-5 and TRBJ2-1, with TRBD2 matching over 7 bases. The CDR3 extends over 16 amino acids. Germline-derived CDR1 and CDR2 are SGHKS and YYEKEE (reference sequence). V trimming: 2 bases; J trimming: 2 bases; junction bases outside the gene matches: 7. This chain's CDR3 is CASSLGGGSTYNEQFF. CDR3 nucleotides: TGTGCCAGCAGCTTAGGCGGCGGGAGCACCTACAATGAGCAGTTCTTC.

The table lists this clone with a count of one. The chain couples TRBV24-1 to TRBJ1-6; a weak D match, TRBD1 (5 bases). The CDR3 totals 15 residues. The V gene's germline CDR1 is KGHDR and CDR2 SFDVKD. V lost 4 bases, J lost 14 bases, and 20 bases lay in between. The DNA for the CDR3 is TGTGCCACCAGTGACGATGCTCTACGGGGGAGGGCCCTCCACTTT. Translated, it gives CATSDDALRGRALHF.

In this sample, this clone turned up once. The chain employs TRBV6-5 and TRBJ1-1; 9 bases line up with TRBD1. With V trimmed by 0 bases and J by 4 bases, 3 bases remained unmatched. Germline CDR1 reads MNHEY; CDR2 reads SVGAGI. The CDR3 totals 15 residues. The CDR3 reads CASSYSTGGTTEAFF. The CDR3 DNA follows: TGTGCCAGCAGTTACTCGACAGGGGGTACCACTGAAGCTTTCTTT.

The gene calls are TRBV15 and TRBJ2-4; a possible D gene is TRBD2 (5 bases). Germline CDR1 and CDR2: LNHNV and YYDKDF (reference sequence). This CDR3 is 14 amino acids long. V lost 3 bases and J lost 10, with 16 bases in between. The CDR3 DNA reads TGTGCCACCAGCAGGAAACTAGAATTCGGGATTCAGTACTTC. Translated: CATSRKLEFGIQYF.

This clone was detected only once. This chain connects TRBV24-1 to TRBJ2-1, with no clear D. V was pared by 5 bases and J by 4 bases, with 17 bases between. The CDR3 consists of 16 residues. CDR1 is KGHDR and CDR2 is SFDVKD in the germline V gene. The CDR3 DNA sequence: TGTGCCACCAGTGTTCAACACTACCTACTGTACAATGAGCAGTTCTTC. Encoded protein: CATSVQHYLLYNEQFF.

The chain links TRBV27 to TRBJ1-1, with TRBD1 matching 7 bases. The V and J ends lost 3 bases and 1 base, in that order; junction bases with no gene match: 14. The CDR3 loop spans 18 amino acids. Germline V CDR1 and CDR2: MNHEY, SMNVEV (reference sequence). CDR3 region: CASSFNPDRVVGNTEAFF. CDR3 DNA: TGTGCCAGCAGTTTCAACCCCGACAGGGTTGTGGGGAACACTGAAGCTTTCTTT.

V usage is TRBV7-2 and J usage is TRBJ2-7, with 10 bases identical to TRBD1. This CDR3 has 15 residues. CDR1 SGHTA and CDR2 FQGNSA come from the germline V gene. Germline trimming cut 3 bases from V and 2 bases from J; bases unmatched to any gene: 4. In nucleotides, the CDR3 is TGTGCCAGCAGCTTGGGACAGGGGCTCACCTACGAGCAGTACTTC. This codes for CASSLGQGLTYEQYF.

The chain uses TRBV13 and TRBJ2-1, with TRBD2 as a possible D gene (5 bases). With 0 bases removed from V and 4 bases from J, the gap between germline ends came to 10 bases. Looked up from germline, CDR1 is PRHDT and CDR2 is FYEKMQ (reference sequence). The CDR3 runs 15 residues. The DNA of the CDR3 is TGTGCCAGCAGCTTAGGGGAGGAACCTTACAATGAGCAGTTCTTC. Amino acids: CASSLGEEPYNEQFF.

The V call is TRBV3-1 (or the pseudogene TRBV3-2), the J call TRBJ2-1, with 12 bases fitting TRBD2. Germline V CDR1 and CDR2: LGHDT, YNNKEL (reference sequence). The CDR3 covers 19 residues. The V and J ends lost 4 bases and 0 bases, in that order; junction bases with no gene match: 10. The CDR3 loop is CASSPRFGLAGFSYNEQFF. The CDR3 DNA reads as TGTGCCAGCAGCCCTCGGTTCGGACTAGCGGGGTTCTCCTACAATGAGCAGTTCTTC.

This rearrangement joins TRBV30 to TRBJ2-1; D may be TRBD2 (6 bases). The CDR3 is 14 residues long. Per the germline V gene, CDR1 is GTSNPN and CDR2 is SVGIG (reference sequence). The V end was cut by 8 bases, the J end by 0 bases, with 14 bases between. CDR3 nucleotide sequence: TGTGCCGGGACTCGTTACAGCTCCTACAATGAGCAGTTCTTC. Translated: CAGTRYSSYNEQFF.

As to this clone: Different DNA sequences within this sample yield the same CDR3. The chain couples TRBV5-1 to TRBJ1-6; 9 bases agree with TRBD1. CDR1 and CDR2 from the germline V gene are SGHRS and YFSETQ. The CDR3 spans 14 residues. With V trimmed by 4 bases and J by 5 bases, 1 base remained unmatched. This chain's CDR3 is CASSGQGNNSPLHF. CDR3 coding DNA: TGCGCCAGCAGCGGACAGGGGAATAATTCACCCCTCCACTTT.

J is TRBJ1-1 and V is TRBV30; no clear D. The V end was cut by 3 bases, the J end by 5 bases, with 16 bases between. The CDR3 is made up of 14 amino acids. The germline V gene encodes CDR1 GTSNPN and CDR2 SVGIG (reference sequence). The CDR3 DNA is TGTGCCTGGAGGACCCGGGGAGAGAGGACTGAAGCTTTCTTT. This translates into CAWRTRGERTEAFF.

The J gene is TRBJ2-1, the V gene TRBV9, with 10 bases aligning to TRBD2. The CDR3 extends over 16 amino acids. The trim removed 4 bases at V and 7 bases at J, leaving 11 bases unmatched. Per the germline V gene, CDR1 is SGDLS and CDR2 is YYNGEE. In DNA form, the CDR3 reads TGTGCCAGCAGCCCACGGACAGCGGGAGGGGGAAATGAGCAGTTCTTC. Protein: CASSPRTAGGGNEQFF.

There are a few counts of this clone. V usage is TRBV3-1 (or the pseudogene TRBV3-2) and J usage is TRBJ2-2; TRBD2 aligns across 7 bases. The CDR3 is 15 amino acids. V trimming: 1 base; J trimming: 4 bases; junction bases outside the gene matches: 3. Per the germline V gene, CDR1 is LGHDT and CDR2 is YNNKEL (reference sequence). CDR3 DNA: TGTGCCAGCAGCCAAGGGGGAGGGCCCACCGGGGAGCTGTTTTTT. Encoded protein: CASSQGGGPTGELFF.

Many counts were recorded for this clone. The chain couples TRBV5-1 to TRBJ2-3; D not certain. The germline V gene has CDR1 SGHRS and CDR2 YFSETQ. Between the trimmed V and J ends, which lost 1 base and 0 bases, there was a span of 12 bases. The length of the CDR3 is 16 residues. CDR3 amino acids: CASSLSWSPSTDTQYF. CDR3 coding DNA: TGCGCCAGCAGCTTGTCTTGGAGTCCTAGCACAGATACGCAGTATTTT.

The chain is built from TRBV6-5 and TRBJ2-6; perhaps TRBD1 as D (6 bases). V lost 6 bases, J lost 3 bases, and 12 bases lay in between. The CDR3 consists of 15 residues. Germline V gene sequence: CDR1 MNHEY, CDR2 SVGAGI. This CDR3 reads CASRQGVYGANVLTF. CDR3 coding DNA: TGTGCCAGCAGACAGGGAGTGTATGGGGCCAACGTCCTGACTTTC.

This clone has only a few counts. J is TRBJ2-7 and V is TRBV12-5, with a tentative D call TRBD2 (6 bases). CDR1 is LGHNT and CDR2 is FRNRAP in the germline V gene. Trimming took off 4 bases at V and 1 base at J, with 11 bases between the two ends. The CDR3 runs 14 residues. CDR3 in amino acids: CASGSPGVSYEQYF. CDR3 nucleotide sequence: TGTGCTAGTGGTTCCCCGGGAGTATCCTACGAGCAGTACTTC.

This clone appeared a single time. The rearrangement joins TRBV4-3 to TRBJ1-2; D uncertain. V was cut by 3 bases and J by 4 bases, with 12 bases left in between. CDR1 LGHNA and CDR2 YSLEER come from the germline V gene. The length of the CDR3 is 14 residues. CDR3 region: CASSQARSSYGYTF. Written as DNA, the CDR3 is TGCGCCAGCAGCCAGGCGCGGAGTTCCTATGGCTACACCTTC.

The V gene is TRBV19, the J gene TRBJ1-1; TRBD1 might be the D (6 bases). CDR3 size: 13 residues. Trimming removed 9 bases at V and 1 base at J, with 12 bases between. CDR1 LNHDA and CDR2 SQIVND come from the germline V gene (reference sequence). CDR3 in amino acids: CASLPDRNTEAFF. CDR3 bases: TGTGCCAGCTTGCCGGACAGGAACACTGAAGCTTTCTTT.

The chain uses TRBV7-6 and TRBJ2-1, with a weak D call TRBD2 (6 bases). The CDR3 runs to 15 residues. Trimming left V 3 bases short and J 0 bases short, with 9 bases between. Germline loops: CDR1 SGHVS, CDR2 FNYEAQ. CDR3 loop: CASSLTGSSYNEQFF. CDR3 DNA sequence: TGTGCCAGCAGCTTGACCGGGAGCTCCTACAATGAGCAGTTCTTC.

This chain joins TRBV4-2 and TRBJ2-5, with TRBD2 matching over 10 bases. The CDR3 is made up of 16 amino acids. After removal of 2 bases from V and 5 bases from J, the junction contained 8 bases not matched to a gene. Germline V gene data show CDR1 as LGHNA and CDR2 as YNFKEQ. The CDR3 here is CASSQTQAGGPETQYF. The CDR3 coding sequence is TGTGCCAGCAGCCAAACTCAAGCGGGAGGGCCTGAGACCCAGTACTTC.

The genes are TRBV14 and TRBJ2-5; the D is unclear. CDR1 is SGHDN, CDR2 FVKESK, per germline. V was pared by 4 bases and J by 4 bases, with 13 bases between. This CDR3 has 14 residues. CDR3 nucleotides: TGTGCCAGCAGCCGACCCTCCCGGAGAGAGACCCAGTACTTC. Its protein is CASSRPSRRETQYF.